The 9 T cell receptor beta chains in this list originate from one sample, sequenced in a study of blood T cells in healthy people across ages. With a J-beta primer mix and a sample-barcoded 5' primer, a second PCR ran roughly 6 to 11 cycles. TCRdb independently ran MiXCR on the 5' RACE reads; one entry per CDR3 protein. Of about 800,000 distinct CDR3 sequences listed, just under 25% are singletons. These data are also associated with another study on T cells of mothers and their children.

Sequenced sample: blood. These receptors all stem from a boy under 18 in good health.

This clonotype has a count of ten or more. This rearrangement joins TRBV3-1 to TRBJ2-5, with 8 bases fitting TRBD2. V lost 1 base to trimming and J lost 5 bases; unmatched junction nucleotides: 3. The CDR3 loop spans 14 amino acids. The germline CDR1 and CDR2 sequences are LGHDT and YNNKEL (reference sequence). The CDR3 loop is CASSQAGGRETQYF. The CDR3 DNA is TGTGCCAGCAGCCAAGCGGGGGGGAGGGAGACCCAGTACTTC.

V usage is TRBV30 and J usage is TRBJ1-4; D gene unclear. The germline V gene has CDR1 GTSNPN and CDR2 SVGIG (reference sequence). Trimming shortened V by 4 bases and J by 8 bases, and 17 bases separated the two germline ends. The CDR3 is 14 residues long. This chain's CDR3 is CAWNPRWTEEKLFF. Here the CDR3 DNA reads TGTGCCTGGAACCCCAGATGGACGGAGGAAAAACTGTTTTTT.

The rearrangement uses TRBV12-3 or TRBV12-4 and TRBJ2-3; TRBD1 or TRBD2 may be the D gene (6 bases each). The CDR3 runs 14 residues. V lost 5 bases to trimming and J lost 5 bases, with 14 bases between them. CDR3 coding DNA: TGTGCCAGCAGTCCCCCCGGGGGCGAAGATACGCAGTATTTT. Translating gives CASSPPGGEDTQYF.

This clonotype was seen at least ten times. The chain has TRBV25-1 and TRBJ2-5; 8 bases are shared with TRBD2. The assigned J gene may be wrong: the sequence end matches TRBJ2-7 better. The length of the CDR3 is 16 residues. In germline, CDR1 is MGHDK, CDR2 SYGVNS. For the CDR3, the DNA is TGTGCCAGCAGTGAATTCAGGAGCGGGAGTGGCGACGAGCAGTACTTC. The encoded protein is CASSEFRSGSGDEQYF.

This clonotype has more than one count but fewer than ten. The chain joins TRBV7-2 to TRBJ2-5, with 11 bases matching TRBD2. Germline V gene data show CDR1 as SGHTA and CDR2 as FQGNSA. The CDR3 sequence is 16 residues long. The trim removed 3 bases at V and 4 bases at J, leaving 7 bases unmatched. CDR3 coding DNA: TGTGCCAGCAGCTTTAGCGGGGGGGTAGTTCGAGAGACCCAGTACTTC. The encoded protein is CASSFSGGVVRETQYF. The full variable domain, in which reference TRBV7-2 and TRBJ2-5 provide the parts outside the CDR3, is GAGVSQSPSNKVTEKGKDVELRCDPISGHTALYWYRQSLGQGLEFLIYFQGNSAPDKSGLPSDRFSAERTGGSVSTLTIQRTQQEDSAVYLCASSFSGGVVRETQYFGPGTRLLVL.

In nucleotides, the CDR3 is TGTGCCAGCGGTACACGGAATGTGGCTTTCTTT. Its translation: CASGTRNVAFF. This sequence joins TRBV25-1 and TRBJ1-1; no clear D. CDR3 size: 11 residues. Per the germline V gene, CDR1 is MGHDK and CDR2 is SYGVNS. V was clipped by 8 bases and J by 11 bases, with 15 bases between them. Variable domain in full (rest from reference TRBV25-1 and TRBJ1-1): EADIYQTPRYLVIGTGKKITLECSQTMGHDKMYWYQQDPGMELHLIHYSYGVNSTEKGDLSSESTVSRIRTEHFPLTLESARPSHTSQYLCASGTRNVAFFGQGTRLTVV.

This clonotype was counted at least ten times. At one of its ends the junction is not consistent with the germline gene, which may arise from a read error. This sequence joins TRBV5-1 and TRBJ2-5; D is unresolved. The V gene's germline CDR1 is SGHRS and CDR2 YFSETQ. The CDR3 runs to 14 residues. CDR3 amino acids: CASSLVLGQETQYF. CDR3 nucleotides: TGTGCCAGCAGCTTAGTCCTGGGCCAAGAGACCCAGTACTTC.

The chain has TRBV5-8 and TRBJ2-4, with D hard to call. This CDR3 is built from 18 residues. The germline CDR1 and CDR2 sequences are SGHTS and YDEGEE. The ends were cut back, 5 bases at V and 3 bases at J, with 24 bases in the middle. The CDR3 region has the DNA TGTGCCAGCAGAGCGCGAACCCAACCTATGCTAATCAAAAACATTCAGTACTTC. Protein product: CASRARTQPMLIKNIQYF. The variable domain in full, completed from reference TRBV5-8 and TRBJ2-4, reads EAGVTQSPTHLIKTRGQQATLRCSPISGHTSVYWYQQALGLGLQFLLWYDEGEERNRGNFPPRFSGRQFPNYSSELNVNALELEDSALYLCASRARTQPMLIKNIQYFGAGTRLSVL.

This clonotype showed up just a few times. At one end the junction does not follow the germline gene, possibly because of a read error. This rearrangement joins TRBV18 to TRBJ2-1; the D is unclear. The CDR3 sequence is 11 residues long. Germline loops: CDR1 KGHSH, CDR2 LQKENI. Here the CDR3 reads CANSPDNEQFF. The CDR3 coding sequence is TGTGCCAACTCACCCGACAATGAGCAGTTCTTC.